The 23 T cell receptor beta chains below were found in one sample sequenced in a study of T cells in Graves' hyperthyroidism and ophthalmopathy. RNA transcripts served as the template for amplifying TCR beta CDR3 regions. During a first-round RT-PCR of the TCR CDR3, the HTBI primer set was used. TCRdb called the multiplex PCR reads again in MiXCR, with one record for every CDR3 protein. The top ten hold approximately 18% of the sample, which has around 530,000 distinct CDR3 sequences, over 15% seen once. The sequenced material came from blood. These TCRs come from a woman aged 18 to 35 with Graves' ophthalmopathy.

The rearrangement joins TRBV12-3 or TRBV12-4 to TRBJ1-2; the match to TRBD1 covers 9 bases. The CDR3 runs to 16 residues. V dropped 10 bases and J dropped 4; count of bases not matched to a gene: 16. CDR3 nucleotide sequence: TGTGCCACCGCCGGGACAGGGCCCTTGTGGGGCTATGGCTACACCTTC. Its protein product is CATAGTGPLWGYGYTF.

This clonotype has just a few counts. The chain is built from TRBV30 and TRBJ1-1; TRBD1 is a possible D gene (6 bases). Trimming shortened V by 1 base and J by 4 bases, and 13 bases separated the two germline ends. CDR3 length: 14 amino acids. Germline V gives CDR1 GTSNPN, CDR2 SVGIG (reference sequence). The DNA of the CDR3 is TGTGCCTGGAGTGGAGGGGTAGGGGGCACTGAAGCTTTCTTT. This translates into CAWSGGVGGTEAFF.

The gene calls are TRBV4-1 and TRBJ1-2, with 9 bases fitting TRBD1. The CDR3 length is 15 residues. Per the germline V gene, CDR1 is MGHRA and CDR2 is YSYEKL. V lost 4 bases and J lost 9; bases outside the gene matches: 12. CDR3 in amino acids: CASSPLRDRVVSYTF. CDR3 coding DNA: TGCGCCAGCAGCCCCCTCCGGGACAGGGTTGTTAGCTACACCTTC.

This clonotype has a handful of counts. The rearrangement joins TRBV29-1 to TRBJ2-3; TRBD2 might be the D (5 bases). CDR3 length: 13 residues. Germline V gives CDR1 SQVTM, CDR2 ANQGSEA. The germline V and J ends were trimmed by 7 bases and 2 bases, with 13 bases remaining between them. The CDR3: CSAETTNTDTQYF. The CDR3 DNA sequence: TGCAGCGCTGAGACTACCAACACAGATACGCAGTATTTT.

The chain uses TRBV28 and TRBJ2-4; D is undetermined. CDR3 length equals 16 residues. V lost 7 bases and J 0 bases, leaving 16 bases between the germline ends. CDR1 MDHEN and CDR2 SYDVKM come from the germline V gene. CDR3 sequence: CASTEIGEKAKNIQYF. DNA of the CDR3: TGTGCCAGCACCGAAATAGGAGAAAAAGCCAAAAACATTCAGTACTTC.

This clonotype occurred many times. The CDR3 nucleotides read TGTGCCAGCAGCCCCTTTTTGGGGCAAGAGACCCAGTACTTC. This translates into CASSPFLGQETQYF. The chain carries TRBV6-1 and TRBJ2-5; D unclear. Germline CDR1 reads MNHNS; CDR2 reads SASEGT. The V end lost 6 bases, the J end lost 2 bases, and 13 bases lay between the germline ends. CDR3 size: 14 residues.

CDR3 in DNA: TGCAGTGCTAGAGATCCAGCGGGGGGCCCCACAGATACGCAGTATTTT. It encodes CSARDPAGGPTDTQYF. The gene calls are TRBV20-1 and TRBJ2-3; 9 bases fit TRBD2. This CDR3 has 16 residues. Germline V gene lookup returns CDR1 DFQATT and CDR2 SNEGSKA (reference sequence). V lost 0 bases, J lost 2 bases, and 6 bases stayed unmatched.

Remarks on this clonotype: Being one base from a much bigger clone, this may be a read error. The chain employs TRBV20-1 and TRBJ1-1, with a possible D match to TRBD1 (6 bases). Between the trimmed V and J ends, which lost 6 bases and 7 bases, there was a span of 12 bases. Germline CDR1 and CDR2: DFQATT and SNEGSKA (reference sequence). The CDR3 has 11 residues. The CDR3 here is CSAARDIEAFF. For the CDR3, the DNA is TGCAGTGCGGCGCGGGACATTGAAGCTTTCTTT.

This clonotype was picked up many times. The chain carries TRBV2 and TRBJ2-7; 8 nucleotides align to TRBD1. V lost 6 bases to trimming and J lost 7 bases; unmatched junction nucleotides: 8. This CDR3 has 13 amino acids. The germline V gene encodes CDR1 SNHLY and CDR2 FYNNEI. The CDR3 reads CASRGTGAGEQYF. CDR3 bases: TGTGCCAGCAGAGGGACAGGCGCGGGTGAGCAGTACTTC.

At least ten counts were recorded for this clonotype. This sequence joins TRBV13 and TRBJ2-7; a weak D match, TRBD2 (5 bases). Deletions cut 1 base from V and 7 bases from J, with 11 bases between. Germline-derived CDR1 and CDR2 are PRHDT and FYEKMQ (reference sequence). The CDR3 totals 13 residues. CDR3 amino acids: CASSLVEGLEQYF. The CDR3 DNA reads TGTGCCAGCAGCTTAGTTGAGGGCCTGGAGCAGTACTTC. Full variable domain (outside the CDR3, taken from reference TRBV13 and TRBJ2-7): AAGVIQSPRHLIKEKRETATLKCYPIPRHDTVYWYQQGPGQDPQFLISFYEKMQSDKGSIPDRFSAQQFSDYHSELNMSSLELGDSALYFCASSLVEGLEQYFGPGTRLTVT.

This clonotype appeared many times. The V and J genes are TRBV2 and TRBJ2-1, with 7 bases aligning to TRBD1. Per germline, CDR1 SNHLY and CDR2 FYNNEI. CDR3 size: 14 residues. V trimming: 6 bases; J trimming: 4 bases; junction bases outside the gene matches: 6. CDR3 sequence reads: CASRWAGGYNEQFF. In DNA, the CDR3 is TGTGCCAGCAGGTGGGCAGGGGGATACAATGAGCAGTTCTTC.

The gene calls are TRBV29-1 and TRBJ1-2; the match to TRBD1 covers 9 bases. Germline CDR1 reads SQVTM; CDR2 reads ANQGSEA. The ends lost 4 bases at V and 0 bases at J; junction bases unmatched: 9. The CDR3 is made up of 16 amino acids. The CDR3 protein is CSVGQGGGTANYGYTF. The CDR3 DNA sequence: TGCAGCGTTGGACAGGGGGGGGGTACGGCTAACTATGGCTACACCTTC. Looking up the rest from reference TRBV29-1 and TRBJ1-2 gives the full variable domain: SAVISQKPSRDICQRGTSLTIQCQVDSQVTMMFWYRQQPGQSLTLIATANQGSEATYESGFVIDKFPISRPNLTFSTLTVSNMSPEDSSIYLCSVGQGGGTANYGYTFGSGTRLTVV.

This clonotype was found many times. The rearrangement links TRBV7-2 to TRBJ2-7; no reliable D call. V was trimmed by 3 bases and J by 0 bases, leaving 9 bases between them. This CDR3 spans 14 amino acids. Germline lookup yields CDR1 SGHTA and CDR2 FQGNSA. The DNA for the CDR3 is TGTGCCAGCAGCTTGGCGGTAGACTCCTACGAGCAGTACTTC. Translation gives CASSLAVDSYEQYF.

In this sample, this clonotype turned up a few times. This chain links TRBV7-9 with TRBJ2-1; no clear D gene. Looked up from germline, CDR1 is SEHNR and CDR2 is FQNEAQ (reference sequence). Trimming pared 7 bases from V and 3 bases from J, leaving 13 bases between. There are 14 residues in the CDR3. CDR3 nucleotide sequence: TGTGCCAGCACCGCGGAAGATAACTACAATGAGCAGTTCTTC. Encoded protein: CASTAEDNYNEQFF.

This clonotype was detected ten times or more. V is TRBV11-2 and J is TRBJ2-3, with 14 positions matching TRBD2. The CDR3 sequence is 16 residues long. Germline loops: CDR1 SGHAT, CDR2 FQNNGV. Losses at the gene ends were 1 base for V and 4 bases for J; bases not matched to a gene: 1. This CDR3 reads CASSLGTSGRSDTQYF. CDR3 DNA: TGTGCCAGCAGCTTAGGGACTAGCGGGAGGTCAGATACGCAGTATTTT. The variable domain in full, completed from reference TRBV11-2 and TRBJ2-3, reads EAGVAQSPRYKIIEKRQSVAFWCNPISGHATLYWYQQILGQGPKLLIQFQNNGVVDDSQLPKDRFSAERLKGVDSTLKIQPAKLEDSAVYLCASSLGTSGRSDTQYFGPGTRLTVL.

This clonotype appeared many times. The V gene is TRBV3-1, the J gene TRBJ2-7; the D is unclear. Germline V gene lookup returns CDR1 LGHDT and CDR2 YNNKEL (reference sequence). V lost 2 bases and J lost 2, with 7 bases in between. CDR3 length: 13 residues. This chain's CDR3 is CASSQRPTYEQYF. The CDR3 bases are TGTGCCAGCAGCCAACGGCCTACCTACGAGCAGTACTTC.

The rearrangement links TRBV9 to TRBJ2-1, with TRBD2 matching over 12 bases. Germline CDR1 SGDLS, CDR2 YYNGEE. The J segment lost 6 bases and the V segment lost 0 bases, leaving 4 bases of the junction unmatched. The CDR3 length is 16 residues. CDR3 amino acids: CASSVGLAGEVNEQFF. CDR3 sequence (DNA): TGTGCCAGCAGCGTAGGACTAGCGGGAGAGGTCAATGAGCAGTTCTTC.

The chain uses TRBV7-2 and TRBJ2-1; 8 nucleotides line up with TRBD2. Germline-derived CDR1 and CDR2 are SGHTA and FQGNSA. The CDR3 runs to 14 residues. J lost 6 bases, V lost 4 bases, and 5 bases had no gene match. The CDR3: CASSSAGVPNEQFF. In nucleotides, the CDR3 is TGTGCCAGCAGCTCAGCGGGAGTACCCAATGAGCAGTTCTTC.

The V and J genes are TRBV19 and TRBJ1-1; D gene uncertain. The germline V gene encodes CDR1 LNHDA and CDR2 SQIVND (reference sequence). V lost 5 bases to trimming and J lost 3 bases, with 16 bases between them. This CDR3 is 15 amino acids long. The CDR3 DNA sequence: TGTGCCAGTAGTCCCCGCCCTAGTTGGGACACTGAAGCTTTCTTT. Protein sequence: CASSPRPSWDTEAFF.

The chain couples TRBV19 to TRBJ2-7; maybe TRBD2 (7 bases). V was pared by 3 bases and J by 5 bases, with 20 bases between. CDR3 length equals 16 residues. CDR1 is LNHDA and CDR2 is SQIVND in the germline V gene (reference sequence). The CDR3 loop reads CASSIPGTGGRNEQYF. Written as DNA, the CDR3 is TGTGCCAGTAGTATTCCCGGGACGGGGGGCCGGAACGAGCAGTACTTC.

This clonotype was seen repeatedly, ten times or more. The rearrangement uses TRBV12-3 or TRBV12-4 and TRBJ1-2; D not resolved. This CDR3 comprises 13 residues. V shed 5 bases and J shed 4 bases, with 11 bases lying between them. The CDR3 sequence is CASSDGLSYGYTF. The CDR3 region has the DNA TGTGCCAGCAGTGACGGACTGAGCTATGGCTACACCTTC.

This clonotype was counted ten times or more. The rearrangement joins TRBV5-8 to TRBJ1-2, with D unclear. Germline V gene data show CDR1 as SGHTS and CDR2 as YDEGEE. The length of the CDR3 is 15 residues. With 3 bases removed from V and 4 bases from J, the gap between germline ends came to 16 bases. CDR3 DNA sequence: TGTGCCAGCAGCTCTGGTATTCGGACGGCCTATGGCTACACCTTC. Encoded protein: CASSSGIRTAYGYTF.

The J gene is TRBJ1-5, the V gene TRBV2; no reliable D call. The CDR3 length is 15 residues. V lost 1 base and J 4 bases, leaving 11 bases between the germline ends. Germline values: CDR1 SNHLY, CDR2 FYNNEI. CDR3 coding DNA: TGTGCCAGCAGTGAAGAGGCAGAATTTAATCAGCCCCAGCATTTT. This translates into CASSEEAEFNQPQHF.